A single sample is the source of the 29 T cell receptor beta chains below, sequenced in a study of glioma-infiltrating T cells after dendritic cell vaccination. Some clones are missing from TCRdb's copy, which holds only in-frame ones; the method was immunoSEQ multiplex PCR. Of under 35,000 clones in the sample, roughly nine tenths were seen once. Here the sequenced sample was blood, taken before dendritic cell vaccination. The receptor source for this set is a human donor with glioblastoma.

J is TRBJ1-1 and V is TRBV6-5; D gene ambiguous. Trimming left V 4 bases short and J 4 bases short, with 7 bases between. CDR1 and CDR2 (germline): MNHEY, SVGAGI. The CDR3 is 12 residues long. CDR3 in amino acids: CASSFLSTEAFF. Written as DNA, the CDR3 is TGTGCCAGCAGTTTCCTCAGCACTGAAGCTTTCTTT.

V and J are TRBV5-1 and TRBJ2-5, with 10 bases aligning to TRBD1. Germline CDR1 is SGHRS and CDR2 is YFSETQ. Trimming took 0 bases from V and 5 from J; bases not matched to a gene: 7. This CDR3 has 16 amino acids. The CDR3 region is CASSLGQGAVGETQYF. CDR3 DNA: TGCGCCAGCAGCTTGGGACAGGGGGCTGTAGGGGAGACCCAGTACTTC.

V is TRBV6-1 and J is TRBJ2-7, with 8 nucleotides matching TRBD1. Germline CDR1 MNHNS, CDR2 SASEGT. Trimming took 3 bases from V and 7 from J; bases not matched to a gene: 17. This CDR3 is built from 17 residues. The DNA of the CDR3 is TGTGCCAGCAGTGACATAACGGGCAGGGGGCGCTTTGGGGAGCAGTACTTC. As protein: CASSDITGRGRFGEQYF.

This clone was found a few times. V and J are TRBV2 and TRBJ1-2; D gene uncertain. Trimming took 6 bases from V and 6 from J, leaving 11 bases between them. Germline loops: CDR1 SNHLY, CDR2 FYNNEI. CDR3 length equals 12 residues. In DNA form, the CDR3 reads TGTGCCAGCAGGAACCTTTACAATGGCTACACCTTC. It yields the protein CASRNLYNGYTF. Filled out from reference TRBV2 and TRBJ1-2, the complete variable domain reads EPEVTQTPSHQVTQMGQEVILRCVPISNHLYFYWYRQILGQKVEFLVSFYNNEISEKSEIFDDQFSVERPDGSNFTLKIRSTKLEDSAMYFCASRNLYNGYTFGSGTRLTVV.

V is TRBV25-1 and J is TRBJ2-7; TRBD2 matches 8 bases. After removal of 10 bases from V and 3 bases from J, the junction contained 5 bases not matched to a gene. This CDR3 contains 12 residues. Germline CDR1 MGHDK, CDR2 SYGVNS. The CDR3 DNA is TGTGCCACGGGGGGGTTAGGCTACGAGCAGTACTTC. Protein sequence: CATGGLGYEQYF.

Written as DNA, the CDR3 is TGTGCCATCAGCGGACTAGCCCAAGAGACCCAGTACTTC. It translates to CAISGLAQETQYF. This chain links TRBV10-3 with TRBJ2-5; 8 positions match TRBD2. The CDR3 runs to 13 residues. With V trimmed by 6 bases and J by 1 base, 1 base remained unmatched. Germline V gene data show CDR1 as ENHRY and CDR2 as SYGVKD.

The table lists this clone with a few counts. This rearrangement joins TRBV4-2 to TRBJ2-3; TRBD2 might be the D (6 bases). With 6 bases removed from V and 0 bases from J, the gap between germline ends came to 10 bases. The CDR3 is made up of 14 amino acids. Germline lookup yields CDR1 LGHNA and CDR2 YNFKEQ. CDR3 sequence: CASRTGTSTDTQYF. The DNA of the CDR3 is TGTGCCAGCAGAACCGGGACTAGCACAGATACGCAGTATTTT.

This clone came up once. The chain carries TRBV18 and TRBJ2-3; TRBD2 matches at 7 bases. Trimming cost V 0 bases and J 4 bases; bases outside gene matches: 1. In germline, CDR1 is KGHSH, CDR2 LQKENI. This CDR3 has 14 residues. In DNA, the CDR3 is TGTGCCAGCTCACCACCGACTAGCCCAGATACGCAGTATTTT. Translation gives CASSPPTSPDTQYF.

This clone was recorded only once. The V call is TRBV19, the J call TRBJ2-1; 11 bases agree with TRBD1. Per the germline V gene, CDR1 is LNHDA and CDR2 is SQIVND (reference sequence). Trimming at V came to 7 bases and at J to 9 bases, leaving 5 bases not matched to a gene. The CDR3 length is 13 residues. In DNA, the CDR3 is TGTGCCAGTACCGCGGGACAGGGGGGTGAGCAGTTCTTC. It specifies CASTAGQGGEQFF.

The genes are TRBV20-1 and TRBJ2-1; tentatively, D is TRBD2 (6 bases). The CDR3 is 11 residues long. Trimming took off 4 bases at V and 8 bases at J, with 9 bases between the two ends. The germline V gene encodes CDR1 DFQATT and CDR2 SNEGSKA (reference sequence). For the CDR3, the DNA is TGCAGTGCTAAACTAGCTCATGAGCAGTTCTTC. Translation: CSAKLAHEQFF.

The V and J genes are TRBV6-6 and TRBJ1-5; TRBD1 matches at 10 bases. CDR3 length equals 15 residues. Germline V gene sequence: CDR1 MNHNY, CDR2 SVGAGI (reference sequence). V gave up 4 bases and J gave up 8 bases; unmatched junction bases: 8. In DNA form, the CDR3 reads TGTGCCAGCAGTTTACCGGGACAGGGGTTCGAGCCCCAGCATTTT. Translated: CASSLPGQGFEPQHF.

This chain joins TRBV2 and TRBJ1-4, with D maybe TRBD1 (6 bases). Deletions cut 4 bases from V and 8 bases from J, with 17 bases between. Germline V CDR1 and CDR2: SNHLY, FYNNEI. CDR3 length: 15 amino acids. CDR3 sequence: CASSGGGGEGEKLFF. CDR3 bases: TGTGCCAGCAGTGGGGGGGGCGGTGAGGGCGAAAAACTGTTTTTT.

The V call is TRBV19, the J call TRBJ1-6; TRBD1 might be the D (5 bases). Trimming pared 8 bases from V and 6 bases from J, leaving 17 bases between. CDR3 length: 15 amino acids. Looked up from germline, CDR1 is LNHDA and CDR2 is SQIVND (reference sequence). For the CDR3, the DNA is TGTGCCAGTCACGAGGGACTGCGAATTAATTCACCCCTCCACTTT. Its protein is CASHEGLRINSPLHF. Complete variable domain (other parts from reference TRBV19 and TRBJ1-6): DGGITQSPKYLFRKEGQNVTLSCEQNLNHDAMYWYRQDPGQGLRLIYYSQIVNDFQKGDIAEGYSVSREKKESFPLTVTSAQKNPTAFYLCASHEGLRINSPLHFGNGTRLTVT.

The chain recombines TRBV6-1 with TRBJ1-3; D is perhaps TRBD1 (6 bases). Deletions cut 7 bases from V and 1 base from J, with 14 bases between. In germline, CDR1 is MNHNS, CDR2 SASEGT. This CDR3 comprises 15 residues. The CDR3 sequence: CASKLGQHSGNTIYF. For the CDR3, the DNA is TGTGCCAGCAAGCTCGGACAGCATTCTGGAAACACCATATATTTT.

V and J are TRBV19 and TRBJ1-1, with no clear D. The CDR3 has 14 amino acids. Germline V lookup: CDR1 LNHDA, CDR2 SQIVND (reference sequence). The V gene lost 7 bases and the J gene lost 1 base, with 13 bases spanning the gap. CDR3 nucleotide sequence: TGTGCCAGTACTCAAGGACTGCAGAACACTGAAGCTTTCTTT. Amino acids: CASTQGLQNTEAFF.

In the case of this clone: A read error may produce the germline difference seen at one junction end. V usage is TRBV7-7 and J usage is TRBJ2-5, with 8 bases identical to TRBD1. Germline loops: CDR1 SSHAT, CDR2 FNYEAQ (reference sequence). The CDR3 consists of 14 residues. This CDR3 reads CASKVDRVQETQYF. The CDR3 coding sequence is TGTGCTAGCAAGGTGGACAGGGTACAAGAGACCCAGTACTTC.

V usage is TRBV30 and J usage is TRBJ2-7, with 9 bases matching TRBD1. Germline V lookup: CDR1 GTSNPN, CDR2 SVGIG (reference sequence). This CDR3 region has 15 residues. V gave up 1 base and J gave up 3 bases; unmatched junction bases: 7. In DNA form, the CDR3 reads TGTGCCTGGAGTGGACAGGGGGGATCTAGCTACGAGCAGTACTTC. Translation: CAWSGQGGSSYEQYF.

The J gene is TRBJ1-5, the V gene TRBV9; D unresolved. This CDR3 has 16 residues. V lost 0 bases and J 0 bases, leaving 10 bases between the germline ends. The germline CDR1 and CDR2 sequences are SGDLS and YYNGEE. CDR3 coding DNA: TGTGCCAGCAGCGTAGATTCCGGTTATAGCAATCAGCCCCAGCATTTT. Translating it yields CASSVDSGYSNQPQHF.

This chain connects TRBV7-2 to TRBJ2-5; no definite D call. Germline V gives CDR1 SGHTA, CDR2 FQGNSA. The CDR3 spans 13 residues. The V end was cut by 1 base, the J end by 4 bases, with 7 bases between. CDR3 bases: TGTGCCAGCAGCTTAGAACTCCCAGAGACCCAGTACTTC. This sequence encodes CASSLELPETQYF.

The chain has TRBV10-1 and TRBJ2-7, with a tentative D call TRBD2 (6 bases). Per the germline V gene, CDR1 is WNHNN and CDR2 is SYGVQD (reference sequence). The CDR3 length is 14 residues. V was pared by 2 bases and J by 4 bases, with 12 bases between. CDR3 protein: CASSEVRGSYEQYF. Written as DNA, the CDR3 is TGCGCCAGCAGTGAGGTCCGGGGGTCATACGAGCAGTACTTC.

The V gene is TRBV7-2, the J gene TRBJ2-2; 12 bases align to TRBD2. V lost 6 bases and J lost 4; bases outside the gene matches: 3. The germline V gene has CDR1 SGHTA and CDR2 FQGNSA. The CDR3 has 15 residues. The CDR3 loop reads CASSWTSGATGELFF. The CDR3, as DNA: TGTGCCAGCAGTTGGACTAGCGGGGCCACCGGGGAGCTGTTTTTT.

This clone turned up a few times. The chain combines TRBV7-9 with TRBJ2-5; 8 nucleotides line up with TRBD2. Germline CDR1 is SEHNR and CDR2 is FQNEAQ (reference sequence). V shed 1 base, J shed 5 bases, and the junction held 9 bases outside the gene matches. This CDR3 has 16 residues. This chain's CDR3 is CASSLDGTRLGETQYF. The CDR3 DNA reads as TGTGCCAGCAGCTTAGACGGGACTAGATTGGGGGAGACCCAGTACTTC.

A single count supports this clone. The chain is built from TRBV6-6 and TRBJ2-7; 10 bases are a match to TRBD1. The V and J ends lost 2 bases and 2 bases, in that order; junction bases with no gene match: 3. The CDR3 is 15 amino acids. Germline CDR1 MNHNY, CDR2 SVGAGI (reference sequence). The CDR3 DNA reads TGTGCCAGCAGTTACACCGGGACAGGGGCCTACGAGCAGTACTTC. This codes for CASSYTGTGAYEQYF.

The CDR3 nucleotides are TGCGCCAGCAGCCCCGGGACAGGGGATCTGGGCTATGGCTACACCTTC. Translating it yields CASSPGTGDLGYGYTF. The chain has TRBV5-1 and TRBJ1-2, with 10 bases identical to TRBD1. The junction had 10 bases not matched to a gene; V was cut back by 4 bases and J by 4 bases. The CDR3 sequence is 16 residues long. Germline CDR1 SGHRS, CDR2 YFSETQ.

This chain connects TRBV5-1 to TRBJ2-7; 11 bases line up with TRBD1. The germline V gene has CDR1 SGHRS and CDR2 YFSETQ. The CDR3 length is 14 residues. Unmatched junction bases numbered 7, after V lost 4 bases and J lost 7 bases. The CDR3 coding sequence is TGCGCCAGCAGCACCGGGACAGGGGGTTATGAGCAGTACTTC. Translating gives CASSTGTGGYEQYF.

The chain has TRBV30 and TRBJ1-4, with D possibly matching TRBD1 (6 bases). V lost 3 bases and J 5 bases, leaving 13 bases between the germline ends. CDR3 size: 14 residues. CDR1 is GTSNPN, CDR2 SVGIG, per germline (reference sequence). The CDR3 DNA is TGTGCCTGGAGACGGGACATGGTAAATGAAAAACTGTTTTTT. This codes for CAWRRDMVNEKLFF.

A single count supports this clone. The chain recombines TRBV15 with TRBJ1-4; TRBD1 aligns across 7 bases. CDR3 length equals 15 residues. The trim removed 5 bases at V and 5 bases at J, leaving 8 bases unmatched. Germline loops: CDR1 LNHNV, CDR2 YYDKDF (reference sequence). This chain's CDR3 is CATSARQGSNEKLFF. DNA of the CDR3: TGTGCCACCAGCGCAAGACAGGGATCAAATGAAAAACTGTTTTTT.

The CDR3 region is CASKTSYQETQYF. CDR3 coding DNA: TGCGCCAGCAAAACATCGTACCAAGAGACCCAGTACTTC. V and J are TRBV10-2 and TRBJ2-5, with D hard to call. The ends were cut back, 7 bases at V and 0 bases at J, with 9 bases in the middle. CDR3 length: 13 amino acids. Per the germline V gene, CDR1 is WSHSY and CDR2 is SAAADI.

DNA for the CDR3: TGTGCCAGCAGCCAAGAGTTCTGGGGCGTCTACAATGAGCAGTTCTTC. Translating it yields CASSQEFWGVYNEQFF. This chain joins TRBV4-2 and TRBJ2-1; tentatively, D is TRBD1 (5 bases). With 0 bases removed from V and 3 bases from J, the gap between germline ends came to 12 bases. The CDR3 runs 16 residues. CDR1 and CDR2 (germline): LGHNA, YNFKEQ.